These T cell receptor beta chains were read from a single sample in a study of cytomegalovirus exposure and HLA in healthy donors. Profiling relied on immunoSEQ multiplex PCR, and the TCRdb table lists in-frame clones only, not all of them. The sample has around 130,000 clones, 80% seen once; the top ten hold 1%. Sequencing used PBMCs. The receptors come from a middle-aged man in good health and CMV-seronegative. The CDR3 runs from the conserved cysteine through the conserved F or W. Each record gives: clone size, J gene, V gene, D gene, CDR3 protein, CDR3 DNA. The D gene is left open where the match is weak. Clone size is not always given. Where it is, it says once, few, many or a class for expanded clones.

- TRBJ2-1 TRBV13 - CASSPTTPAEQFF TGTGCCAGCAGCCCCACGACACCCGCTGAGCAGTTCTTC
- TRBJ2-6 TRBV5-1 TRBD2 CASSKGLAGALSGANVLTF TGCGCCAGCAGCAAAGGACTAGCGGGAGCCCTCTCTGGGGCCAACGTCCTGACTTTC
- TRBJ1-6 TRBV7-2 TRBD1 CASSSRQGVDSPLHF TGTGCCAGCAGCTCACGACAGGGGGTGGATTCACCCCTCCACTTT
few TRBJ1-5 TRBV27 - CASSGSGNQPQHF TGTGCCAGCAGCGGCTCGGGGAATCAGCCCCAGCATTTT
- TRBJ1-2 TRBV7-9 TRBD1 CASSTGQGVYGYTF TGTGCCAGCAGCACGGGACAGGGCGTCTATGGCTACACCTTC
- TRBJ2-5 TRBV6-6 - CASSYWASAEQETQYF TGTGCCAGCAGTTACTGGGCTAGCGCGGAACAAGAGACCCAGTACTTC
- TRBJ2-7 TRBV5-1 TRBD2 CASRPRGSGGRGREQYF TGCGCCAGCCGACCCCGGGGCAGCGGGGGGCGTGGTCGCGAGCAGTACTTC
- TRBJ2-4 TRBV5-4 TRBD1 CASSLGTGGDIQYF TGTGCCAGCAGCTTGGGGACAGGTGGGGACATTCAGTACTTC
few TRBJ1-4 TRBV2 - CASSGRNEKLFF TGTGCCAGCAGTGGCAGGAATGAAAAACTGTTTTTT
few TRBJ2-7 TRBV6-1 - CASREGAGGSYEQYF TGTGCCAGCAGAGAGGGGGCAGGGGGGTCCTACGAGCAGTACTTC
- TRBJ1-4 TRBV19 - CASNYREEKLFF TGTGCCAGTAATTACAGGGAAGAAAAACTGTTTTTT
few TRBJ2-1 TRBV29-1 - CSVKRTEGNEQFF TGCAGCGTAAAGAGGACAGAAGGAAATGAGCAGTTCTTC
- TRBJ2-3 TRBV19 - CASRRDSHPTDTQYF TGTGCCAGTAGACGGGACTCCCACCCCACAGATACGCAGTATTTT
- TRBJ1-2 TRBV30 - CAWSVIRRTANTNYGYTF TGTGCCTGGAGTGTAATACGGCGGACAGCCAATACTAACTATGGCTACACCTTC
- TRBJ1-3 TRBV5-1 - CASSLGVSSGNTIYF TGCGCCAGCAGCTTGGGTGTGAGCTCTGGAAACACCATATATTTT
- TRBJ2-5 TRBV18 - CASSQGYQETQYF TGTGCCAGCTCCCAGGGTTACCAAGAGACCCAGTACTTC
- TRBJ2-7 TRBV29-1 TRBD2 CSTIGLAGGAYEQYF TGCAGCACGATCGGACTAGCTGGGGGGGCCTACGAGCAGTACTTC
- TRBJ2-1 TRBV5-4 TRBD1 CASSGWDRLNNEQFF TGTGCCAGCAGCGGATGGGACAGGTTAAACAATGAGCAGTTCTTC
- TRBJ1-1 TRBV29-1 TRBD1 CSVEGTAMNTEAFF TGCAGCGTGGAAGGGACAGCCATGAACACTGAAGCTTTCTTT
- TRBJ2-5 TRBV7-8 TRBD2 CASSPPTGTSGKTQYF TGTGCCAGCAGCCCCCCCACCGGGACTAGCGGGAAGACCCAGTACTTC
few TRBJ1-1 TRBV7-2 - CASSLDYRDGTEAFF TGTGCCAGCAGCTTAGATTACAGGGATGGGACTGAAGCTTTCTTT
- TRBJ1-6 TRBV28 - CASSSTRGSPLHF TGTGCCAGCAGCTCAACCAGGGGTTCACCCCTCCACTTT
- TRBJ2-6 TRBV2 TRBD2 CASSELAGPSGANVLTF TGTGCCAGCAGTGAACTAGCGGGACCCTCTGGGGCCAACGTCCTGACTTTC
- TRBJ2-7 TRBV5-1 TRBD1 CASSLGTGPYEQYF TGCGCCAGCAGCCTTGGGACAGGCCCCTACGAGCAGTACTTC
- TRBJ2-7 TRBV29-1 TRBD2 CSVRGSGGSYEQYF TGCAGCGTTCGAGGTAGCGGGGGCTCCTACGAGCAGTACTTC
few TRBJ1-4 TRBV6-1 - CATQEVPNEKLFF TGTGCCACCCAGGAGGTTCCAAATGAAAAACTGTTTTTT
- TRBJ2-2 TRBV5-1 TRBD2 CASSRGDTGELFF TGCGCCAGTTCGCGGGGGGACACCGGGGAGCTGTTTTTT
- TRBJ2-7 TRBV11-2 TRBD1 CASRTGTVYEQYF TGTGCCAGCAGAACCGGGACAGTCTACGAGCAGTACTTC
- TRBJ1-2 TRBV7-9 - CASSQQGVGYGYTF TGTGCCAGCAGCCAACAGGGCGTAGGCTATGGCTACACCTTC
- TRBJ1-1 TRBV5-1 - CASSWTENTEAFF TGCGCCAGCAGCTGGACAGAGAACACTGAAGCTTTCTTT
- TRBJ2-5 TRBV5-4 TRBD1 CASSPPGQLQETQYF TGTGCCAGCAGCCCCCCGGGACAGCTACAAGAGACCCAGTACTTC
- TRBJ2-7 TRBV5-1 - CASSPNGVAYEQYF TGCGCCAGCAGCCCTAACGGGGTGGCCTACGAGCAGTACTTC
- TRBJ2-3 TRBV14 - CASSQGLRDTQYF TGTGCCAGCAGCCAGGGGCTAAGAGATACGCAGTATTTT
- TRBJ2-3 TRBV2 - CASRGTTSTDTQYF TGTGCCAGCAGGGGTACTACTAGCACAGATACGCAGTATTTT
- TRBJ2-1 TRBV6-1 TRBD2 CASSKGTSGRASYNEQFF TGTGCCAGCAGTAAAGGGACTAGCGGGAGGGCCTCCTACAATGAGCAGTTCTTC
- TRBJ2-5 TRBV6-6 TRBD1 CASSYSTGQGSWAQYF TGTGCCAGCAGTTACTCGACGGGACAGGGTAGTTGGGCCCAGTACTTC
few TRBJ2-1 TRBV5-1 TRBD2 CASSSKVSGGLYEQFF TGCGCCAGCAGCTCGAAGGTGAGCGGGGGTTTGTATGAGCAGTTCTTC
- TRBJ2-7 TRBV18 - CASSPVHPKPYEQYF TGTGCCAGCTCACCCGTCCACCCGAAGCCCTACGAGCAGTACTTC
- TRBJ2-7 TRBV2 TRBD2 CASDGGTASTYEQYF TGTGCCAGCGACGGGGGGACCGCTTCCACCTACGAGCAGTACTTC
- TRBJ2-2 TRBV5-6 TRBD2 CASSLGAGYTGELFF TGTGCCAGCAGCTTGGGAGCGGGGTACACCGGGGAGCTGTTTTTT
few TRBJ1-6 TRBV6-5 TRBD1 CASSYSQGNSPLHF TGTGCCAGCAGTTACTCACAGGGGAATTCACCCCTCCACTTT
- TRBJ1-1 TRBV6-5 - CASRRDTEAFF TGTGCCAGCAGGCGGGACACTGAAGCTTTCTTT
- TRBJ2-1 TRBV18 - CASSDGRGAYNEQFF TGTGCCAGCTCCGACGGCAGGGGGGCCTACAATGAGCAGTTCTTC
- TRBJ1-4 TRBV21-1 - CASSRRQGAGEKLFF TGTGCCAGCAGCAGAAGACAGGGGGCGGGTGAAAAACTGTTTTTT
many TRBJ1-4 TRBV5-6 - CASSSTDSGEKLFF TGTGCCAGCAGCTCCACGGACTCGGGGGAAAAACTGTTTTTT